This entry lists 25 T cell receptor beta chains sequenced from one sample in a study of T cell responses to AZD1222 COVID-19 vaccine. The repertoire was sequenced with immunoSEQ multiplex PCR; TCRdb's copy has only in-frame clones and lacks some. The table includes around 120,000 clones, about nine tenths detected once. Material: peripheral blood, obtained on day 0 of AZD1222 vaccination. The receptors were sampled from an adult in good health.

CDR3 bases: TGCGCCAGCAGCCAAGTGGGTTTGTACAATGAGCAGTTCTTC. Amino acid sequence: CASSQVGLYNEQFF. The rearrangement joins TRBV4-3 to TRBJ2-1; no firm D call. The germline V gene encodes CDR1 LGHNA and CDR2 YSLEER. Trimming removed 1 base from V and 4 bases from J, with 8 bases in between. The CDR3 runs 14 residues.

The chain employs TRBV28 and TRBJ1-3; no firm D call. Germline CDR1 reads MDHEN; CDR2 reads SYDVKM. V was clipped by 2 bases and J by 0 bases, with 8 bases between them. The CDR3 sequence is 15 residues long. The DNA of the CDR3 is TGTGCCAGCAGTTTAGGGATAAACTCTGGAAACACCATATATTTT. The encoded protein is CASSLGINSGNTIYF.

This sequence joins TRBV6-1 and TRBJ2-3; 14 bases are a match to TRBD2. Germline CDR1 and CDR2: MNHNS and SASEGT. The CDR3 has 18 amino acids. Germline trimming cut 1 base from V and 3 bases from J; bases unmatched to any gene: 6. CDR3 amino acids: CASSEVFRTSGRTDTQYF. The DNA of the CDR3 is TGTGCCAGCAGTGAAGTCTTCCGGACTAGCGGGAGGACAGATACGCAGTATTTT.

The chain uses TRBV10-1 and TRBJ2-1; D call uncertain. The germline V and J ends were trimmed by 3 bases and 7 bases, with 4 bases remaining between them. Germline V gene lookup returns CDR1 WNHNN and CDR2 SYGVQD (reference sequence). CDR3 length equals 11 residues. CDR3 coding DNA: TGCGCCAGCAGTGACGATAATGAGCAGTTCTTC. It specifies CASSDDNEQFF.

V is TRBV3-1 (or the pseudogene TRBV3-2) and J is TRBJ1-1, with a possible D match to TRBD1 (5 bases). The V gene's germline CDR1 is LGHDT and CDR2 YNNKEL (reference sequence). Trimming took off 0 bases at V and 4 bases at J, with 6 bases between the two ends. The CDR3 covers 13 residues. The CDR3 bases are TGTGCCAGCAGCCAAGACAGGGCCACTGAAGCTTTCTTT. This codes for CASSQDRATEAFF.

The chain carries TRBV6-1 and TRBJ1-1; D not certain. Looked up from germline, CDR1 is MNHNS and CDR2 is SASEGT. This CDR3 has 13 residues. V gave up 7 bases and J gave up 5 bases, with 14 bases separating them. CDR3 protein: CASTQLQATEAFF. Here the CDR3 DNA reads TGTGCCAGCACCCAATTGCAGGCGACTGAAGCTTTCTTT.

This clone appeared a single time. The CDR3, as DNA: TGTGCCAGCAGCGGGATGGGGGCTTTCTTT. It translates to CASSGMGAFF. The chain carries TRBV6-4 and TRBJ1-1, with D unclear. Germline loops: CDR1 MRHNA, CDR2 SNTAGT. The V end was cut by 6 bases, the J end by 11 bases, with 10 bases between. The CDR3 spans 10 residues.

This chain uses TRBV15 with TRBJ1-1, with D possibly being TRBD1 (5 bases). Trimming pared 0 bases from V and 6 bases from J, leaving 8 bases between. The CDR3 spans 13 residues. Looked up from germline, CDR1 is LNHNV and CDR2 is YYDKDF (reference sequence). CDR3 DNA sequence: TGTGCCACCAGCAGAGATGGAGGGGCTGAAGCTTTCTTT. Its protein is CATSRDGGAEAFF.

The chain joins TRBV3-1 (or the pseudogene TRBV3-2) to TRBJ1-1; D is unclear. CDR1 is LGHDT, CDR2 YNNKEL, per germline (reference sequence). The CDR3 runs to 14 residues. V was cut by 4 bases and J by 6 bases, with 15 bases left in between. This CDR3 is CASSPTFLGAEAFF. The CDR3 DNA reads TGTGCCAGCAGCCCTACCTTCTTAGGTGCTGAAGCTTTCTTT.

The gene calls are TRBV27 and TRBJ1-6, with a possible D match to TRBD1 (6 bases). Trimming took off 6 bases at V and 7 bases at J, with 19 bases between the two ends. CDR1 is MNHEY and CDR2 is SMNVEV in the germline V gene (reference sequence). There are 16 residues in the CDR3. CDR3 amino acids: CASRPTGRLRNSPLHF. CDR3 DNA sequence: TGTGCCAGCAGGCCCACAGGGAGGTTAAGGAATTCACCCCTCCACTTT.

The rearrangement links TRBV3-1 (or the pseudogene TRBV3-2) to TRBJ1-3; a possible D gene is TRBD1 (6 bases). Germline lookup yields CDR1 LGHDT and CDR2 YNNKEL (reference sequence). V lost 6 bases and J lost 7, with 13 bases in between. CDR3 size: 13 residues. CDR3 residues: CASRLIGGNTIYF. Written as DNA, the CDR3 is TGTGCCAGCAGATTAATAGGGGGGAACACCATATATTTT.

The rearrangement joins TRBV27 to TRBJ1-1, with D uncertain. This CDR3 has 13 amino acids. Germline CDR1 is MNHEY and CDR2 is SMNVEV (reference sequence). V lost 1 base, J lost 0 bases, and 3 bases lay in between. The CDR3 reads CASSLLVNTEAFF. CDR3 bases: TGTGCCAGCAGTTTATTAGTGAACACTGAAGCTTTCTTT.

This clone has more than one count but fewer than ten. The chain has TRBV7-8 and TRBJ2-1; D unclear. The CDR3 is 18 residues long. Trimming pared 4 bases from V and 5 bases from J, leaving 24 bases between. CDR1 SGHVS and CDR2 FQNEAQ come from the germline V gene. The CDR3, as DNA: TGTGCCAGCAGCTACAGTGGGTTGGGTGGGGTTTCCAACAATGAGCAGTTCTTC. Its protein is CASSYSGLGGVSNNEQFF.

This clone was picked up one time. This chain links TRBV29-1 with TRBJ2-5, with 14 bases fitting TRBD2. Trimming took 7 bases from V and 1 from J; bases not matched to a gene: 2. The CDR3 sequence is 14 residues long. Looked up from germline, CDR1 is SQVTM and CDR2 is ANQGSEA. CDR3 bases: TGCAGCGCCGGACTAGCGGGGGGCCAAGAGACCCAGTACTTC. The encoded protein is CSAGLAGGQETQYF.

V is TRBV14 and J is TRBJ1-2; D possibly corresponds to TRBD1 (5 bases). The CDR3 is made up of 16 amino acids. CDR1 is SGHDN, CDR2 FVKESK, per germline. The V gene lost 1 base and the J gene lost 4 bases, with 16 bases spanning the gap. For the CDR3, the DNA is TGTGCCAGCAGCCAAGGATCGTCGGGACCCTCCTATGGCTACACCTTC. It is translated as CASSQGSSGPSYGYTF.

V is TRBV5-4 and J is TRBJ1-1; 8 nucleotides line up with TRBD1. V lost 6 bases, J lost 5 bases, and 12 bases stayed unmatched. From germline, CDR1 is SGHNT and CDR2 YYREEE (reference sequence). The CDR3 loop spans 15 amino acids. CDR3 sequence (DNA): TGTGCCAGCACAAAAAACCCAGGGGGCAAGACTGAAGCTTTCTTT. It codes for CASTKNPGGKTEAFF.

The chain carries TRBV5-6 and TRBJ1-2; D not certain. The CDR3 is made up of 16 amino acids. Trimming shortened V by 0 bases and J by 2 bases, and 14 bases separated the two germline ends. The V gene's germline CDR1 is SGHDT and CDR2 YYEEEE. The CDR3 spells CASSLVWSSKNYGYTF. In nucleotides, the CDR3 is TGTGCCAGCAGCTTGGTGTGGTCCAGTAAGAACTATGGCTACACCTTC.

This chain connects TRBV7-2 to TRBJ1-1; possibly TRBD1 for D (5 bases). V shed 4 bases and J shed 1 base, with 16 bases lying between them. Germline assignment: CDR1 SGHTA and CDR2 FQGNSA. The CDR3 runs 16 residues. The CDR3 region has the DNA TGTGCCAGCAGCTCCCCTCAGGGTTTCGGGAACACTGAAGCTTTCTTT. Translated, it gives CASSSPQGFGNTEAFF.

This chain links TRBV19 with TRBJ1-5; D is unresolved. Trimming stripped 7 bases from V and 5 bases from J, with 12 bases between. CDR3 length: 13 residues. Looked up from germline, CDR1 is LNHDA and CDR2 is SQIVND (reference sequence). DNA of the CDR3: TGTGCCAGTAACCTGGGCGAGGATCAGCCCCAGCATTTT. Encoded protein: CASNLGEDQPQHF.

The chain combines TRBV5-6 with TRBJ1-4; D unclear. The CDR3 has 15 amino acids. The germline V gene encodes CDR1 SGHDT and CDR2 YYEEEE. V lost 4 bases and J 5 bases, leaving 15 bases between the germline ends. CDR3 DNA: TGTGCCAGCAGCACCGTACGGAACCCAAATGAAAAACTGTTTTTT. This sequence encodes CASSTVRNPNEKLFF.

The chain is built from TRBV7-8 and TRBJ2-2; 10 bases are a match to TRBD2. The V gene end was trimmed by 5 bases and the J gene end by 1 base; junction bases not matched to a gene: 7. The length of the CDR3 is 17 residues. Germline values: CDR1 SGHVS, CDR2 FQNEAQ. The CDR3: CASSPDPSGRNTGELFF. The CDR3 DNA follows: TGTGCCAGCAGCCCCGACCCTAGCGGGAGGAACACCGGGGAGCTGTTTTTT.

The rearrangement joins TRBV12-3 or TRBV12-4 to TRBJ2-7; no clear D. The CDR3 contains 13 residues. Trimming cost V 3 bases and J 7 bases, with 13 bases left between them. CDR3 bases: TGTGCCAGCAGTTTCGCCGGGTTAGGGGAGCAGTACTTC. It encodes CASSFAGLGEQYF.

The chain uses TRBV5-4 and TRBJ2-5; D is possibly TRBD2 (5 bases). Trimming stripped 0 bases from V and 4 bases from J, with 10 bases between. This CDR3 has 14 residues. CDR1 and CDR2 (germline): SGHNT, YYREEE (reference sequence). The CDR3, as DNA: TGTGCCAGCAGCTTGGGGGGAGTGGGAGAGACCCAGTACTTC. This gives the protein CASSLGGVGETQYF. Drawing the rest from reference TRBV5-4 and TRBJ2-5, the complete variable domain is ETGVTQSPTHLIKTRGQQVTLRCSSQSGHNTVSWYQQALGQGPQFIFQYYREEENGRGNFPPRFSGLQFPNYSSELNVNALELDDSALYLCASSLGGVGETQYFGPGTRLLVL.

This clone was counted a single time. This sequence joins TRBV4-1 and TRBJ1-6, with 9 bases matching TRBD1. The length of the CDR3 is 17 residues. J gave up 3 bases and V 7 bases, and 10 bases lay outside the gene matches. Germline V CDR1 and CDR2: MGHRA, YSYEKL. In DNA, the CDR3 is TGCGCCAGCAACCACGGGACAGGGATTGACTATAATTCACCCCTCCACTTT. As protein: CASNHGTGIDYNSPLHF.

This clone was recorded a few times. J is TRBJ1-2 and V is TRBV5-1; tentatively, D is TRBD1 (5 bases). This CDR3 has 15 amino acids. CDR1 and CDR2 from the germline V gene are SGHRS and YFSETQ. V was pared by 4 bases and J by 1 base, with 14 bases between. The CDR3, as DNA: TGCGCCAGCAGCCCGAAATCGACAGTTAACTATGGCTACACCTTC. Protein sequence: CASSPKSTVNYGYTF.